This TCR beta chain comes out of a study of control samples from healthy donors and cancer patients. Clones were sequenced by immunoSEQ multiplex PCR, and TCRdb holds only the in-frame ones, with some missing. This table holds 55,000 to 85,000 clones, under 90% found once. Germline V gene data show CDR1 as SGDLS and CDR2 as YYNGEE. V gave up 1 base and J gave up 7 bases; unmatched junction bases: 7. The CDR3 covers 15 residues. This TCR derives from a man aged 60 to 69 with lung cancer. The sequencing sample was made of PBMCs. The gene calls are TRBV9 and TRBJ2-1, with TRBD1 matching over 8 bases. CDR3 loop: CASSVTPGGTNEQFF. CDR3 DNA sequence: TGTGCCAGCAGCGTAACCCCAGGGGGCACGAATGAGCAGTTCTTC.